This T cell receptor (beta chain) was obtained from a study of PD-L1 blockade in urothelial cancer (dated by TCRdb to 2016 to 2017). Regarding the study in general: Every patient began therapy in about 2014 and was given atezolizumab 1,200 mg intravenously every 3 weeks. Progression-free survival longer than 6 months counted as durable clinical benefit, and TCR features were additionally tested against both progression-free and overall survival. TCR sequencing covered pretreatment tumor samples and matched, serially collected peripheral blood taken before and after atezolizumab treatment. Some 30 patients had pretreatment blood TCR-seq, about 25 had at least one posttreatment blood collection, and about 25 had tumor TCR-seq. About 85% of the roughly 29 patients were identified as males with urothelial cancer of bladder origin, and a prior smoking history was reported by 18 of 29 patients. Blood samples were analyzed at two time points: 3 weeks after treatment start (second dose) and 6 weeks after treatment start. Blood samples gave median yields of about 140,000 T cells and 82,636 unique TCRs, along with a median clonality of around 0.08. Somatic, immune and clinical correlates of response to PD-L1 blockade with atezolizumab in urothelial cancer were the focus of an exploratory multi-omic analysis. Patients had an ECOG performance status of 0 or 1 and had received between 0 and 3 prior chemotherapy regimens. In the same patients, whole exome sequencing and RNA sequencing of pretreatment tumors were performed in addition to TCR sequencing. Durable clinical benefit was achieved by nine patients and was not achieved by 20 patients.

Each PCR received spiked-in synthetic TCR analog templates so that absolute template abundance could be estimated from read counts. Using the immunoSEQ assay, TCRbeta CDR3 regions were amplified from genomic DNA with bias-controlled V and J gene primers. Sequencing of rearranged TCRbeta segments was done at approximately 20X coverage. In the original analysis: Sequencing errors were corrected by clustering and CDR3s were annotated against IMGT to assign V, D and J genes. Out-of-frame and stop-codon sequences were excluded, and only productive TCRbeta rearrangements were used in downstream analyses. To compute clonality, Shannon entropy was normalized by the log of the number of unique productive sequences and then subtracted from one. Clones differing between time points or between blood and tumor were identified using Fisher's exact test with Benjamini-Hochberg correction, with an adjusted p below 0.01 applied as the threshold. Sourced from immuneACCESS, this table was stored by TCRdb with only in-frame sequences that have V and J called. A share of the clones is absent; for the studies checked, an unresolved V gene accounts for under half, and the remainder has no known explanation. That table furnishes V, J and clone size, whereas the DNA furnished D and trimming. The sample table holds some 52,000 clones, of which under 90% were seen once. 5% to 6% of the sample goes to the ten largest clones.

According to the germline V gene, CDR1 reads WSHSY and CDR2 reads SAAADI. The CDR3 has 11 amino acids, counting the end cysteine and phenylalanine. Here the CDR3 DNA is all that survives: 33 bases in frame from base 1. V loses 7 bases of germline sequence and J loses 6 bases, and the interval between the two ends is 9 bases. Of note for this clone: Its recognized antigen is unknown. No base-level quality is on record; no much larger clone is a single base apart.

The paper as a whole reports these results and caveats: Because the sample size was small (n of about 27) and many of the analyses were exploratory, the results are meant to be hypothesis-generating. At 3 weeks after the start of treatment, tumor-associated TCR clones in peripheral blood had expanded more in patients with durable benefit (n of about 21, p = 0.022). A pretreatment peripheral blood TCR clonality below the median was linked to improved progression-free and overall survival.

The cohort comprised approximately 30 patients with locally advanced or metastatic urothelial carcinoma treated at Memorial Sloan Kettering on a trial protocol. Peripheral blood mononuclear cells were collected pretreatment and during treatment, with between 1 and 8 total time points per patient. The Qiagen DNeasy Blood extraction kit was used to purify genomic DNA from total PBMCs and from tumor samples. PBMCs were collected pretreatment and during treatment, and were isolated and stored as previously described. This chain is built from TRBV10-2 and TRBJ1-1; the best D guess is TRBD1, with 6 bases matching. The sample was PBMCs, taken around atezolizumab (anti-PD-L1) treatment. The clonotype was recovered from a man aged 40-55 years with urothelial cancer. The CDR3 region reads CASIQGSEAFF. In nucleotides, the sequence is TGCGCCAGCATACAGGGATCTGAAGCTTTCTTT.